This TCR beta chain originates from a study of blood T cells in healthy people across ages. Primed by a sample-barcoded 5' primer and a J-beta primer mix, a second PCR proceeded for about 6 to 12 cycles. From the 5' RACE reads, TCRdb called clonotypes with MiXCR, one entry per CDR3 protein. The repertoire holds hundreds of thousands of distinct CDR3 sequences, with around three fifths as singletons. This CDR3 has 14 residues. Trimming pared 5 bases from V and 8 bases from J, leaving 16 bases between. Germline CDR1 and CDR2: SEHNR and FQNEAQ (reference sequence). The chain recombines TRBV7-9 with TRBJ2-1; a weak D match, TRBD1 (5 bases). The sequence was collected from a man aged 60 to 69 in good health. The sequencing input was blood. The CDR3 region is CASSVSGLGDEQFF. The DNA for the CDR3 is TGTGCCAGCAGCGTATCAGGGTTGGGTGATGAGCAGTTCTTC.